This T cell receptor (beta chain) was observed in a study of OX40 agonist ivuxolimab in advanced cancers. Background on the study: Hepatocellular carcinoma, melanoma, renal cell or head and neck cancer affected the dose-escalation patients.

Autoimmune disease history or systemic immunosuppression barred patients. General study points: Patients who responded partially at 0.1-3.0 mg/kg showed clonal expansion ranking among the lowest.

A word on this clone: The antigen is unknown.

Trimming shortened V by 2 bases and J by 6 bases, and 13 bases separated the two germline ends. CDR1 and CDR2 from the germline V gene are SGHTA and FQGNSA. The CDR3 spans 14 residues. The repertoire was sequenced with immunoSEQ multiplex PCR; TCRdb's copy has only in-frame clones and lacks some. The repertoire holds approximately 94,000 clones, with more than 85% as singletons. This sequence was found in an adult with an advanced solid tumor such as melanoma, head and neck, liver or kidney cancer. This sample comprised CD4+ or CD8+ T cells sorted from blood, obtained in a trial of the OX40 agonist ivuxolimab. The chain is built from TRBV7-2 and TRBJ2-5; TRBD1 might be the D (5 bases). This CDR3 is CASSLSGAKKTQYF. The CDR3 nucleotides are TGTGCCAGCAGCTTATCTGGGGCGAAAAAGACCCAGTACTTC.